These 9 T cell receptor beta chains originate from one sample sequenced in a study of blood T cell repertoires in COVID-19. The protocol was immunoSEQ multiplex PCR, while the TCRdb copy is restricted to in-frame clones and leaves out a portion. This repertoire shows about 84,000 clones, around 88% found once; its top ten account for 39%. The sequenced sample consisted of peripheral blood. The receptors were sampled from a man older than 75 with active or convalescent COVID-19.

The chain joins TRBV25-1 to TRBJ2-6; no firm D call. CDR1 is MGHDK, CDR2 SYGVNS, per germline. With 2 bases removed from V and 1 base from J, the gap between germline ends came to 6 bases. The CDR3 is 15 amino acids. In DNA form, the CDR3 reads TGTGCCAGCAGTGAAGGCCTTTCTGGGGCCAACGTCCTGACTTTC. Its translation: CASSEGLSGANVLTF.

V usage is TRBV11-3 and J usage is TRBJ2-3; 7 nucleotides match TRBD2. J gave up 5 bases and V 3 bases, and 8 bases lay outside the gene matches. The germline V gene encodes CDR1 SGHNT and CDR2 YENEEA. There are 15 residues in the CDR3. The CDR3 region has the DNA TGTGCCAGCAGCTTCGGGGCGGGGGAGCGAGATACGCAGTATTTT. Translated: CASSFGAGERDTQYF.

J is TRBJ2-3 and V is TRBV7-2; 8 nucleotides align to TRBD1. The trim removed 4 bases at V and 2 bases at J, leaving 14 bases unmatched. This CDR3 is built from 18 residues. Germline CDR1 SGHTA, CDR2 FQGNSA. The CDR3 DNA is TGTGCCAGCAGCTCTCAGGCCGGGGACAGGACCTACACAGATACGCAGTATTTT. It is translated as CASSSQAGDRTYTDTQYF.

CDR3 region: CASSGTQNTEAFF. The CDR3 DNA is TGTGCCAGCTCCGGGACACAGAACACTGAAGCTTTCTTT. The V gene is TRBV9, the J gene TRBJ1-1; perhaps TRBD1 as D (6 bases). The CDR3 has 13 amino acids. Deletions cut 7 bases from V and 1 base from J, with 11 bases between. Germline CDR1 reads SGDLS; CDR2 reads YYNGEE.

The chain is built from TRBV5-5 and TRBJ1-5, with 7 bases that match TRBD1. The CDR3 runs 15 residues. Germline CDR1 SGHKS, CDR2 YYEKEE (reference sequence). Trimming removed 0 bases from V and 6 bases from J; junction bases left unmatched: 6. This chain's CDR3 is CASSLERQGSQPQHF. CDR3 DNA sequence: TGTGCCAGCAGCTTGGAAAGACAGGGCTCTCAGCCCCAGCATTTT.

This chain connects TRBV10-3 to TRBJ1-4; TRBD1 might be the D (6 bases). CDR1 and CDR2 from the germline V gene are ENHRY and SYGVKD. The CDR3 sequence is 13 residues long. V lost 10 bases, J lost 3 bases, and 12 bases lay in between. The CDR3 loop is CATAEGANEKLFF. The CDR3 bases are TGTGCCACCGCTGAGGGGGCTAATGAAAAACTGTTTTTT.

The chain couples TRBV29-1 to TRBJ1-4, with 7 bases identical to TRBD1. The V gene's germline CDR1 is SQVTM and CDR2 ANQGSEA. CDR3 size: 14 residues. V lost 0 bases, J lost 7 bases, and 5 bases stayed unmatched. This chain's CDR3 is CSVEERGLGEKLFF. In nucleotides, the CDR3 is TGCAGCGTTGAAGAGAGGGGGCTGGGTGAAAAACTGTTTTTT.

V usage is TRBV6-8 and J usage is TRBJ2-1; no reliable D call. The CDR3 contains 15 residues. Germline CDR1 reads MNHGY; CDR2 reads SAAAGT. V was cut by 3 bases and J by 3 bases, with 12 bases left in between. The CDR3 loop is CASSYSRYFYNEQFF. The CDR3 DNA reads TGTGCCAGCAGTTATAGTAGATACTTCTACAATGAGCAGTTCTTC.

This sequence joins TRBV6-1 and TRBJ2-7; maybe TRBD1 (6 bases). The V end lost 0 bases, the J end lost 0 bases, and 9 bases lay between the germline ends. Germline V gene data show CDR1 as MNHNS and CDR2 as SASEGT. The CDR3 is made up of 15 amino acids. CDR3 sequence reads: CASSEAGTSSYEQYF. CDR3 coding DNA: TGTGCCAGCAGTGAAGCCGGGACAAGCTCCTACGAGCAGTACTTC.